The 5 T cell receptor beta chains reported below all come from one sample, sequenced in a study of T cell changes during pregnancy in multiple sclerosis. TCRdb keeps only in-frame clones here, not all; method: immunoSEQ multiplex PCR. The data hold roughly 52,000 clones, with roughly 92% observed a single time. The material sequenced was CD4+ T cells from peripheral blood mononuclear cells, taken in the third trimester of pregnancy. Receptors originate from a female donor with multiple sclerosis, enrolled in a pregnancy study.

This chain's CDR3 is CASSAEDGSNQPQHF. The CDR3 coding sequence is TGTGCCAGCAGCGCGGAGGACGGCAGCAATCAGCCCCAGCATTTT. The chain couples TRBV9 to TRBJ1-5; D not resolved. V was cut by 3 bases and J by 1 base, with 11 bases left in between. This CDR3 contains 15 residues. Per the germline V gene, CDR1 is SGDLS and CDR2 is YYNGEE.

The chain is built from TRBV9 and TRBJ1-2, with 10 bases matching TRBD1. Germline V gene data show CDR1 as SGDLS and CDR2 as YYNGEE. V lost 4 bases, J lost 8 bases, and 11 bases stayed unmatched. The CDR3 consists of 15 residues. The DNA for the CDR3 is TGTGCCAGCAGCCCTCAGACAGGGGGCCGGGTCGGCTACACCTTC. Amino acid sequence: CASSPQTGGRVGYTF.

This chain joins TRBV10-3 and TRBJ2-5; D possibly corresponds to TRBD1 (7 bases). V was shortened by 4 bases and J by 5 bases, with 11 bases between the two germline ends. The CDR3 totals 13 residues. CDR1 and CDR2 from the germline V gene are ENHRY and SYGVKD. CDR3 bases: TGTGCCATCAGTGGGACAGGAGGGGAGACCCAGTACTTC. It yields the protein CAISGTGGETQYF.

This chain uses TRBV5-1 with TRBJ2-7; 12 bases align to TRBD2. CDR3 length: 17 residues. Per the germline V gene, CDR1 is SGHRS and CDR2 is YFSETQ. The ends lost 4 bases at V and 2 bases at J; junction bases unmatched: 10. The CDR3 protein is CASSPLRTSGAPYEQYF. As DNA, the CDR3 is TGCGCCAGCAGCCCATTAAGGACTAGCGGGGCCCCCTACGAGCAGTACTTC.

The chain links TRBV23-1 to TRBJ2-1; 13 bases line up with TRBD2. TRBV23-1 is identified as an open reading frame with a role that is uncertain. The CDR3 length is 22 residues. V was clipped by 6 bases and J by 1 base; unmatched bases: 21. CDR3 sequence reads: CASSPTNPGLAGWDGSYNEQFF. The CDR3, as DNA: TGCGCCAGCAGCCCGACAAACCCGGGACTAGCGGGATGGGATGGGTCCTACAATGAGCAGTTCTTC.